These 15 T cell receptor beta chains originate from one sample sequenced in a study of beta chain features in type 1 diabetes (dated by TCRdb to 2016 to 2019). Overall study results and their limits: A moderate but significant shortening of TCRB CDR3 length was observed in type 1 diabetes patients in all four CD4+ subsets.

These receptors have no known antigen. The library was prepared using the immunoSEQ multiplex PCR assay. The entire amount of isolated RNA was reverse transcribed using the High Capacity cDNA Reverse Transcription Kit, so the sequenced TCRB transcripts were expressed ones. TCRdb limited this immuneACCESS table to in-frame rearrangements with V and J called. A share of clones is missing; checked studies link under half to unresolved V genes, and the rest is unexplained. In this sample the table shows about 340,000 clones, about 13% of which occur a single time. Roughly 0.015% of the sample belongs to the ten largest clones. Sequences were obtained from naive CD4+ T cells from blood. The sample's cell subset or site label is to be understood as: true naive CD4+ T cells. These receptors all come from a woman between 18 and 29 years old with type 1 diabetes.

This clone was observed a handful of times. The chain carries TRBV27 and TRBJ1-1, with a weak D call TRBD1 (5 bases). The V gene lost 4 bases and the J gene lost 0 bases, with 12 bases spanning the gap. Germline assignment: CDR1 MNHEY and CDR2 SMNVEV (reference sequence). The CDR3 has 15 residues. CDR3 sequence reads: CASSSPRGLNTEAFF. CDR3 DNA sequence: TGTGCCAGCAGTTCCCCTCGGGGGTTGAACACTGAAGCTTTCTTT.

This clone turned up a few times. This chain uses TRBV27 with TRBJ1-1; D gene unclear. V was clipped by 2 bases and J by 0 bases, with 10 bases between them. Per germline, CDR1 MNHEY and CDR2 SMNVEV (reference sequence). CDR3 length equals 15 residues. As DNA, the CDR3 is TGTGCCAGCAGTTTAGGCTGGCCCATGAACACTGAAGCTTTCTTT. This sequence encodes CASSLGWPMNTEAFF.

The chain has TRBV28 and TRBJ2-1; no firm D call. The CDR3 consists of 16 residues. V was clipped by 5 bases and J by 1 base, with 15 bases between them. Looked up from germline, CDR1 is MDHEN and CDR2 is SYDVKM. The CDR3 sequence: CASSTRVAKSYNEQFF. The CDR3 region has the DNA TGTGCCAGCAGTACCCGTGTTGCGAAGTCCTACAATGAGCAGTTCTTC.

This clone has just a few counts. V is TRBV30 and J is TRBJ2-6, with D possibly TRBD1 on 5 matching bases. The germline V gene has CDR1 GTSNPN and CDR2 SVGIG (reference sequence). This CDR3 contains 13 residues. Trimming stripped 4 bases from V and 4 bases from J, with 8 bases between. The CDR3 loop is CAWKGYGANVLTF. The CDR3, as DNA: TGTGCCTGGAAGGGGTACGGGGCCAACGTCCTGACTTTC.

In this sample, this clone turned up a few times. The rearrangement joins TRBV27 to TRBJ2-3; TRBD1 aligns across 7 bases. Germline assignment: CDR1 MNHEY and CDR2 SMNVEV (reference sequence). The CDR3 contains 13 residues. With 4 bases clipped from V and 4 bases from J, the junction kept 2 bases outside the gene matches. CDR3 sequence (DNA): TGTGCCAGCAGTTACCAGGGGGCAGATACGCAGTATTTT. This sequence encodes CASSYQGADTQYF.

This clone turned up a few times. V and J are TRBV15 and TRBJ2-1, with a possible D match to TRBD2 (7 bases). The length of the CDR3 is 17 residues. Trimming stripped 0 bases from V and 4 bases from J, with 16 bases between. Germline CDR1 reads LNHNV; CDR2 reads YYDKDF (reference sequence). Written as DNA, the CDR3 is TGTGCCACCAGCAGAGATCGGGGGGCGAAGGCGTACAATGAGCAGTTCTTC. Its protein is CATSRDRGAKAYNEQFF.

In its sample, this clone was seen once. The chain links TRBV30 to TRBJ2-3; D may be TRBD1 (6 bases). Trimming cost V 7 bases and J 0 bases, with 17 bases left between them. The CDR3 spans 15 residues. Germline V gives CDR1 GTSNPN, CDR2 SVGIG (reference sequence). CDR3 in amino acids: CASKSSTGSTDTQYF. The CDR3 DNA reads TGTGCCTCCAAAAGCTCTACAGGGAGCACAGATACGCAGTATTTT.

This clone was observed once. V usage is TRBV15 and J usage is TRBJ2-1; possibly TRBD2 for D (5 bases). CDR1 and CDR2 from the germline V gene are LNHNV and YYDKDF (reference sequence). Trimming pared 2 bases from V and 8 bases from J, leaving 10 bases between. The CDR3 is 13 amino acids. CDR3 sequence reads: CATSRPPGDEQFF. CDR3 DNA sequence: TGTGCCACCAGCAGACCGCCCGGGGATGAGCAGTTCTTC.

In its sample, this clone was seen a few times. This chain connects TRBV7-2 to TRBJ2-5, with 10 bases matching TRBD1. The CDR3 is 15 residues long. Trimming at V came to 3 bases and at J to 2 bases, leaving 3 bases not matched to a gene. Looked up from germline, CDR1 is SGHTA and CDR2 is FQGNSA. Here the CDR3 reads CASSFDRGRQETQYF. The CDR3, as DNA: TGTGCCAGCAGCTTTGACAGGGGGCGACAAGAGACCCAGTACTTC.

This clone showed up just a few times. V is TRBV28 and J is TRBJ2-7; TRBD1 aligns across 9 bases. CDR1 MDHEN and CDR2 SYDVKM come from the germline V gene. This CDR3 is 16 amino acids long. Trimming took 5 bases from V and 0 from J; bases not matched to a gene: 8. CDR3 coding DNA: TGTGCCAGCAGTCCCGACAGGGGGTATAGCTCCTACGAGCAGTACTTC. It is translated as CASSPDRGYSSYEQYF. The full variable domain, rest sourced from reference TRBV28 and TRBJ2-7, is DVKVTQSSRYLVKRTGEKVFLECVQDMDHENMFWYRQDPGLGLRLIYFSYDVKMKEKGDIPEGYSVSREKKERFSLILESASTNQTSMYLCASSPDRGYSSYEQYFGPGTRLTVT.

The genes are TRBV28 and TRBJ2-7, with 9 bases fitting TRBD2. The CDR3 spans 14 residues. V trimming: 3 bases; J trimming: 5 bases; junction bases outside the gene matches: 5. Germline CDR1 reads MDHEN; CDR2 reads SYDVKM. For the CDR3, the DNA is TGTGCCAGCAGTTTGGCGGGAGGGGTCAACGAGCAGTACTTC. This codes for CASSLAGGVNEQYF.

V and J are TRBV5-1 and TRBJ2-2; TRBD2 aligns across 7 bases. This CDR3 is built from 14 residues. Germline-derived CDR1 and CDR2 are SGHRS and YFSETQ. J lost 2 bases, V lost 7 bases, and 5 bases had no gene match. Here the CDR3 reads CASREAANTGELFF. The CDR3 DNA sequence: TGCGCCAGCCGGGAGGCCGCAAACACCGGGGAGCTGTTTTTT.

The table lists this clone with a few counts. The chain has TRBV7-9 and TRBJ2-5; TRBD2 might be the D (6 bases). Per the germline V gene, CDR1 is SEHNR and CDR2 is FQNEAQ (reference sequence). Trimming removed 2 bases at V and 4 bases at J, with 14 bases between. This CDR3 comprises 15 residues. DNA of the CDR3: TGTGCCAGCAGCTTAACAACGGGACTCATAGAGACCCAGTACTTC. Its protein product is CASSLTTGLIETQYF.

This clone was seen a few times. The genes are TRBV5-4 and TRBJ2-7, with D tentatively TRBD2 (6 bases). This CDR3 is built from 15 residues. CDR1 is SGHNT and CDR2 is YYREEE in the germline V gene (reference sequence). V lost 5 bases, J lost 2 bases, and 17 bases lay in between. CDR3 loop: CASSRGRDWAYEQYF. The CDR3 bases are TGTGCCAGCAGTCGTGGACGGGACTGGGCCTACGAGCAGTACTTC.

This clone occurred a few times. The chain couples TRBV7-9 to TRBJ2-2, with 10 bases aligning to TRBD2. V was clipped by 5 bases and J by 7 bases; unmatched bases: 16. Per the germline V gene, CDR1 is SEHNR and CDR2 is FQNEAQ (reference sequence). CDR3 size: 18 residues. The CDR3 protein is CASSPLSGRSRAGGELFF. The CDR3 bases are TGTGCCAGCAGCCCCCTTAGCGGGAGGAGTCGTGCGGGCGGGGAGCTGTTTTTT.